One and the same sample provided the 18 T cell receptor beta chains below, sequenced in a study of T cell responses to AZD1222 COVID-19 vaccine. Sequencing used immunoSEQ multiplex PCR; TCRdb keeps in-frame clones, though not all of them. The sample consists of approximately 100,000 clones, roughly 89% of them appearing once. The sample here was peripheral blood, taken on day 0 of AZD1222 vaccination. These receptors originate from an adult in good health.

This clone was counted a single time. The gene calls are TRBV27 and TRBJ2-7, with D hard to call. Trimming removed 5 bases from V and 5 bases from J, with 16 bases in between. CDR3 length equals 14 residues. Germline loops: CDR1 MNHEY, CDR2 SMNVEV (reference sequence). CDR3 sequence: CASSLGYPSNEQYF. Here the CDR3 DNA reads TGTGCCAGCAGTCTCGGGTACCCCTCTAACGAGCAGTACTTC.

V usage is TRBV18 and J usage is TRBJ1-1; D remains unclear. The germline V gene encodes CDR1 KGHSH and CDR2 LQKENI. This CDR3 is 12 amino acids long. V lost 1 base and J 7 bases, leaving 7 bases between the germline ends. Here the CDR3 reads CASSPQPGEAFF. CDR3 sequence (DNA): TGTGCCAGCTCACCACAGCCAGGTGAAGCTTTCTTT.

The chain links TRBV2 to TRBJ2-4; D remains unclear. The CDR3 sequence is 17 residues long. CDR1 and CDR2 (germline): SNHLY, FYNNEI. With 0 bases removed from V and 0 bases from J, the gap between germline ends came to 12 bases. The CDR3 spells CASSEAGGILAKNIQYF. In DNA form, the CDR3 reads TGTGCCAGCAGTGAAGCCGGCGGAATTCTAGCCAAAAACATTCAGTACTTC. Together with reference TRBV2 and TRBJ2-4, the CDR3 gives the full variable domain: EPEVTQTPSHQVTQMGQEVILRCVPISNHLYFYWYRQILGQKVEFLVSFYNNEISEKSEIFDDQFSVERPDGSNFTLKIRSTKLEDSAMYFCASSEAGGILAKNIQYFGAGTRLSVL.

This clone was seen only once. This rearrangement joins TRBV28 to TRBJ2-1; D unresolved. Trimming took off 5 bases at V and 4 bases at J, with 6 bases between the two ends. This CDR3 has 12 residues. In germline, CDR1 is MDHEN, CDR2 SYDVKM. CDR3 region: CASSRVYNEQFF. In DNA form, the CDR3 reads TGTGCCAGCAGTAGGGTTTACAATGAGCAGTTCTTC.

The chain joins TRBV28 to TRBJ1-5, with D perhaps matching TRBD1 (5 bases). The ends were cut back, 7 bases at V and 2 bases at J, with 9 bases in the middle. CDR3 length: 13 residues. The germline V gene encodes CDR1 MDHEN and CDR2 SYDVKM. The CDR3: CASNSGRNQPQHF. CDR3 coding DNA: TGTGCCAGCAATTCAGGGCGCAATCAGCCCCAGCATTTT.

For the CDR3, the DNA is TGTGCCTGGAGGTTCCTCGACAGGGACTATGGCTACACCTTC. Protein: CAWRFLDRDYGYTF. The rearrangement joins TRBV30 to TRBJ1-2, with 7 bases matching TRBD1. CDR3 length: 14 amino acids. Germline values: CDR1 GTSNPN, CDR2 SVGIG (reference sequence). Trimming cost V 3 bases and J 3 bases; bases outside gene matches: 7.

This sequence joins TRBV28 and TRBJ1-5; TRBD1 matches 8 bases. Losses at the gene ends were 3 bases for V and 4 bases for J; bases not matched to a gene: 8. Germline values: CDR1 MDHEN, CDR2 SYDVKM. The CDR3 length is 16 residues. CDR3 region: CASSLGGQGRNQPQHF. The CDR3 DNA reads as TGTGCCAGCAGTTTGGGAGGACAGGGTAGGAATCAGCCCCAGCATTTT. The full variable domain, its missing parts supplied by reference TRBV28 and TRBJ1-5, is DVKVTQSSRYLVKRTGEKVFLECVQDMDHENMFWYRQDPGLGLRLIYFSYDVKMKEKGDIPEGYSVSREKKERFSLILESASTNQTSMYLCASSLGGQGRNQPQHFGDGTRLSIL.

The chain joins TRBV5-5 to TRBJ1-5; D is ambiguous. The germline gives CDR1 SGHKS, CDR2 YYEKEE (reference sequence). Trimming took off 2 bases at V and 7 bases at J, with 10 bases between the two ends. The CDR3 totals 13 residues. CDR3 residues: CASSLALGQPQHF. In nucleotides, the CDR3 is TGTGCCAGCAGCTTAGCCCTAGGACAGCCCCAGCATTTT.

The V call is TRBV21-1, the J call TRBJ1-5. TRBV21-1 is recorded as a pseudogene. CDR3 size: 17 residues. CDR3 sequence reads: CASSKRGRVYSNQPQHF. The DNA for the CDR3 is TGTGCCAGCAGCAAACGGGGGAGGGTATATAGCAATCAGCCCCAGCATTTT.

The V gene is TRBV28, the J gene TRBJ2-7; no clear D gene. In germline, CDR1 is MDHEN, CDR2 SYDVKM. V shed 5 bases and J shed 1 base, with 21 bases lying between them. The CDR3 extends over 17 amino acids. Written as DNA, the CDR3 is TGTGCCAGCAGTGCGAACCCCCGAAGGGTCCCATCCTACGAGCAGTACTTC. It yields the protein CASSANPRRVPSYEQYF. The full variable domain, completed using reference TRBV28 and TRBJ2-7, is DVKVTQSSRYLVKRTGEKVFLECVQDMDHENMFWYRQDPGLGLRLIYFSYDVKMKEKGDIPEGYSVSREKKERFSLILESASTNQTSMYLCASSANPRRVPSYEQYFGPGTRLTVT.

This rearrangement joins TRBV15 to TRBJ1-5; D remains ambiguous. V lost 3 bases and J 0 bases, leaving 3 bases between the germline ends. The CDR3 spans 13 residues. Per the germline V gene, CDR1 is LNHNV and CDR2 is YYDKDF (reference sequence). Here the CDR3 reads CATSRYSNQPQHF. The DNA for the CDR3 is TGTGCCACCAGCAGGTATAGCAATCAGCCCCAGCATTTT.

The chain has TRBV15 and TRBJ2-7, with TRBD2 identical over 10 bases. V gave up 1 base and J gave up 6 bases; unmatched junction bases: 6. The CDR3 has 15 residues. The V gene's germline CDR1 is LNHNV and CDR2 YYDKDF (reference sequence). The CDR3 coding sequence is TGTGCCACCAGCAGAGCGGCTAGCGGGAGTGGCGAGCAGTACTTC. It translates to CATSRAASGSGEQYF.

This sequence joins TRBV9 and TRBJ1-2; D is undetermined. Germline values: CDR1 SGDLS, CDR2 YYNGEE. This CDR3 is built from 12 residues. The V gene lost 0 bases and the J gene lost 5 bases, with 5 bases spanning the gap. The CDR3 sequence: CASSVASYGYTF. CDR3 nucleotides: TGTGCCAGCAGCGTAGCAAGTTATGGCTACACCTTC.

J is TRBJ2-2 and V is TRBV4-1; 9 bases line up with TRBD2. This CDR3 has 17 amino acids. Germline trimming cut 4 bases from V and 0 bases from J; bases unmatched to any gene: 6. In germline, CDR1 is MGHRA, CDR2 YSYEKL. The CDR3: CASSRHSSGANTGELFF. The DNA of the CDR3 is TGCGCCAGCAGCCGGCACTCTAGCGGGGCGAACACCGGGGAGCTGTTTTTT.

CDR3 coding DNA: TGTGCCAGCAGCGTAGACCCGGTAGCGGGAGGGCACCCCCGAAGCTCCTACAATGAGCAGTTCTTC. Translating it yields CASSVDPVAGGHPRSSYNEQFF. J is TRBJ2-1 and V is TRBV9; the match to TRBD2 covers 11 bases. Germline loops: CDR1 SGDLS, CDR2 YYNGEE. With V trimmed by 0 bases and J by 0 bases, 17 bases remained unmatched. CDR3 length equals 22 residues.

A few counts support this clone. The genes are TRBV7-6 and TRBJ2-7, with D possibly TRBD1 on 5 matching bases. Germline V lookup: CDR1 SGHVS, CDR2 FNYEAQ. The V gene lost 2 bases and the J gene lost 4 bases, with 9 bases spanning the gap. The CDR3 is 13 amino acids. Here the CDR3 DNA reads TGTGCCAGCAGCTTAAAGGACAATTACGAGCAGTACTTC. Protein: CASSLKDNYEQYF.

The V gene is TRBV5-1, the J gene TRBJ1-4; D unresolved. Per germline, CDR1 SGHRS and CDR2 YFSETQ. Trimming took off 4 bases at V and 7 bases at J, with 14 bases between the two ends. The CDR3 length is 14 residues. This CDR3 is CASSPTALSEKLFF. The CDR3 coding sequence is TGCGCCAGCAGCCCCACCGCCCTGTCTGAAAAACTGTTTTTT.

The rearrangement uses TRBV4-3 and TRBJ2-7, with a weak D call TRBD2 (6 bases). The CDR3 is made up of 16 amino acids. V shed 4 bases and J shed 2 bases, with 18 bases lying between them. Per the germline V gene, CDR1 is LGHNA and CDR2 is YSLEER. CDR3 sequence: CASSRSQGPGAYEQYF. Written as DNA, the CDR3 is TGCGCCAGCAGCCGTAGCCAGGGACCGGGGGCCTACGAGCAGTACTTC.